The rows below give T cell receptor beta chains drawn from one sample of a study of T cells in Graves' hyperthyroidism and ophthalmopathy. Using its own MiXCR run on the multiplex PCR reads, TCRdb lists one record per CDR3 protein. The repertoire consists of about 600,000 distinct CDR3 sequences, with approximately 14% occurring once and the leading ten covering about 7%. Material for sequencing was blood. The source of these receptors is a woman aged 18-29 years with Graves' ophthalmopathy. Each CDR3 is given with its conserved first and last residue. The D gene is left open where the match is weak. Rows may omit the clone size; those that give it use once, few, many or a size class.

>many|TRBJ2-1|-|TRBV11-2
CASTSYNEQFF
TGTGCCAGCACCAGTTACAATGAGCAGTTCTTC
>many|TRBJ2-7|-|TRBV18
CASSPQVGDEQYF
TGTGCCAGCTCACCACAGGTAGGAGACGAGCAGTACTTC
>many|TRBJ2-1|TRBD2|TRBV2
CASSYKTSGRNGEQFF
TGTGCCAGCAGCTATAAGACTAGCGGGAGGAATGGGGAGCAGTTCTTC
>few|TRBJ1-3|-|TRBV20-1
CSAQTRPTSGNTIYF
TGCAGTGCCCAGACCCGCCCCACCTCTGGAAACACCATATATTTT
>-|TRBJ1-5|-|TRBV10-3
CAISGDFLNQPQHF
TGTGCCATCAGCGGGGACTTCCTAAATCAGCCCCAGCATTTT
>few|TRBJ2-2|TRBD2|TRBV30
CASLLLAGVTGELFF
TGTGCCTCCCTACTCCTAGCGGGTGTCACCGGGGAGCTGTTTTTT
>many|TRBJ2-7|-|TRBV28
CASSMLYEQYF
TGTGCCAGCAGTATGTTATACGAGCAGTACTTC
>few|TRBJ2-7|-|TRBV20-1
CSARGSRARYEQYF
TGCAGTGCTAGAGGATCCAGGGCCCGTTACGAGCAGTACTTC
>-|TRBJ2-7|-|TRBV9
CASSKGGRVGGREYEQYF
TGTGCCAGCAGCAAGGGGGGGCGAGTGGGTGGGCGGGAGTACGAGCAGTACTTC
>many|TRBJ2-1|-|TRBV27
CASRGSIIEQFF
TGTGCCAGCAGGGGTAGTATCATTGAGCAGTTCTTC
>-|TRBJ2-1|TRBD2|TRBV19
CASSIGLAYNEQFF
TGTGCCAGTAGTATTGGACTAGCCTACAATGAGCAGTTCTTC
>many|TRBJ2-7|-|TRBV10-3
CAISGAPGEEEQYF
TGTGCCATCAGTGGGGCACCAGGGGAGGAGGAGCAGTACTTC
>many|TRBJ2-1|-|TRBV5-1
CASTDITEDPRNEQFF
TGCGCCAGCACAGATATAACAGAAGATCCGCGCAATGAGCAGTTCTTC
>many|TRBJ1-1|-|TRBV6-2/TRBV6-3
CASSYSSGVQAAGTEAFF
TGTGCCAGCAGTTACTCGTCCGGAGTGCAGGCGGCGGGCACTGAAGCTTTCTTT
>-|TRBJ2-1|-|TRBV2
CASRYYYEQFF
TGTGCCAGCAGATACTACTATGAGCAGTTCTTC
>many|TRBJ2-3|-|TRBV5-6
CASSYWHFSTDTQYF
TGTGCCAGCAGCTACTGGCATTTTAGCACAGATACGCAGTATTTT
>-|TRBJ2-7|-|TRBV6-6
CASSYQLQGAYEQYF
TGTGCCAGCAGTTACCAATTACAGGGCGCCTACGAGCAGTACTTC
>-|TRBJ2-4|-|TRBV4-1
CASSQALRAALAKNIQYF
TGCGCCAGCAGCCAAGCTCTCAGGGCAGCCCTAGCCAAAAACATTCAGTACTTC
>many|TRBJ2-2|-|TRBV12-3/TRBV12-4
CASSLPATNTGELFF
TGTGCCAGCAGTTTACCCGCGACTAACACCGGGGAGCTGTTTTTT
>many|TRBJ1-1|-|TRBV28
CASSVSLQVGAFF
TGTGCCAGCAGTGTAAGTCTACAGGTAGGCGCTTTCTTT
>few|TRBJ1-5|-|TRBV4-2
CASSQEEGGGQPQHF
TGTGCCAGCAGCCAAGAAGAGGGGGGCGGGCAGCCCCAGCATTTT
>-|TRBJ1-5|-|TRBV29-1
CSVEETANQPQHF
TGCAGCGTTGAAGAGACAGCCAATCAGCCCCAGCATTTT
>many|TRBJ2-1|-|TRBV12-5
CASGLPTPGSYIIYNEQFF
TGTGCTAGTGGTTTGCCTACCCCGGGAAGCTATATAATATACAATGAGCAGTTCTTC
>many|TRBJ2-3|-|TRBV20-1
CSASPGVHTDTQYF
TGCAGTGCTAGTCCTGGAGTACACACAGATACGCAGTATTTT
>many|TRBJ1-2|TRBD1|TRBV27
CASTVGNRGYGYTF
TGTGCCAGCACTGTGGGAAACAGGGGCTATGGCTACACCTTC
>-|TRBJ2-7|TRBD2|TRBV7-2
CASSRYKFSGRGVYEQYF
TGTGCCAGCAGCCGATATAAGTTTAGCGGGAGGGGGGTATACGAGCAGTACTTC
>many|TRBJ2-7|-|TRBV2
CATGTTDSYEQYF
TGTGCCACCGGGACGACAGACTCCTACGAGCAGTACTTC
>many|TRBJ2-3|-|TRBV6-5
CASSYELAMGRDTQYF
TGTGCCAGCAGTTACGAATTGGCTATGGGCAGAGATACGCAGTATTTT
>few|TRBJ1-2|TRBD1|TRBV28
CASSFRRSAGDSYGYTF
TGTGCCAGCAGTTTTCGGAGATCCGCAGGGGACAGCTATGGCTACACCTTC
>many|TRBJ2-3|-|TRBV7-3
CASSLETAFFRVDTQYF
TGTGCCAGCAGCTTAGAGACAGCCTTTTTCCGGGTAGATACGCAGTATTTT
>once|TRBJ2-6|-|TRBV2
CASRLRESGANALTF
TGTGCCAGCAGGCTCCGGGAATCTGGGGCCAACGCCCTGACTTTC
>many|TRBJ2-1|TRBD1|TRBV28
CASSLSWDRPRNEQFF
TGTGCCAGCAGTTTATCCTGGGACAGGCCTCGTAATGAGCAGTTCTTC
>many|TRBJ2-7|TRBD1|TRBV7-9
CASRDRGGSYEQYF
TGTGCCAGCAGGGACAGGGGGGGATCCTACGAGCAGTACTTC
>-|TRBJ2-1|-|TRBV19
CASSAIEVGQQFF
TGTGCCAGTAGTGCGATTGAGGTAGGGCAGCAGTTCTTC
>many|TRBJ2-3|-|TRBV11-2
CASSLYQNTRSTDTQYF
TGTGCCAGCAGCTTATATCAGAACACCCGAAGCACAGATACGCAGTATTTT
>many|TRBJ2-1|TRBD2|TRBV7-3
CASSQSGLAGDNEQFF
TGTGCCAGCAGCCAATCGGGACTAGCGGGAGACAATGAGCAGTTCTTC
>many|TRBJ2-7|TRBD1|TRBV28
CASSLFPGQGGHEQYF
TGTGCCAGCAGTTTGTTTCCGGGACAGGGTGGACACGAGCAGTACTTC
>many|TRBJ1-3|-|TRBV3-1
CASSQVTGTGNTIYF
TGTGCCAGCAGCCAAGTGACAGGAACTGGAAACACCATATATTTT
>-|TRBJ2-7|-|TRBV19
CASTNRGPRGSYEQYF
TGTGCCAGTACCAATAGGGGTCCCCGGGGCTCCTACGAGCAGTACTTC
>few|TRBJ2-1|TRBD2|TRBV6-5
CASSYGGSGTYDEQFF
TGTGCCAGCAGTTACGGAGGTAGCGGGACCTACGATGAGCAGTTCTTC
>-|TRBJ2-2|TRBD2|TRBV6-6
CASSYSIGAGGLTGELFF
TGTGCCAGCAGTTACTCGATCGGGGCGGGAGGCCTCACCGGGGAGCTGTTTTTT
>many|TRBJ1-4|-|TRBV12-5
CASGFYTDATNEKLFF
TGTGCTAGTGGTTTTTACACGGACGCAACTAATGAAAAACTGTTTTTT
>-|TRBJ2-2|-|TRBV7-6
CASSTTPTGELFF
TGTGCCAGCAGCACTACGCCCACCGGGGAGCTGTTTTTT
>-|TRBJ1-1|TRBD1|TRBV6-1
CASWDQGRGSRTEAFF
TGTGCCAGCTGGGACCAAGGCAGGGGGAGTAGAACTGAAGCTTTCTTT
>many|TRBJ1-1|-|TRBV27
CASSYLQGDTEAFF
TGTGCCAGCAGTTACCTACAGGGAGACACTGAAGCTTTCTTT
>many|TRBJ2-7|TRBD1|TRBV3-1
CASSHGTVSYEQYF
TGTGCCAGCAGCCACGGGACAGTCTCCTACGAGCAGTACTTC
>-|TRBJ2-5|TRBD2|TRBV19
CASSYGLAGGQETQYF
TGTGCCAGTAGCTACGGACTAGCGGGAGGCCAAGAGACCCAGTACTTC
>few|TRBJ1-1|-|TRBV5-8
CASSLPVTEAFF
TGTGCCAGCAGCTTACCCGTAACTGAAGCTTTCTTT
>many|TRBJ2-3|TRBD2|TRBV11-3
CASSFRAGFTDTQYF
TGTGCCAGCAGCTTTAGAGCGGGATTTACAGATACGCAGTATTTT
>many|TRBJ1-1|TRBD1|TRBV6-2/TRBV6-3
CASRRTGLNTEAFF
TGTGCCAGCAGGCGGACAGGTTTGAACACTGAAGCTTTCTTT
>many|TRBJ2-1|TRBD1|TRBV6-2/TRBV6-3
CASSYLPRGPVEFF
TGTGCCAGCAGTTACCTACCTAGGGGGCCGGTGGAGTTCTTC
>few|TRBJ2-2|TRBD1|TRBV4-2
CASSLTGGAMTGELFF
TGTGCCAGCAGCCTCACAGGGGGCGCCATGACCGGGGAGCTGTTTTTT
>-|TRBJ2-7|-|TRBV20-1
CSARRGLYEQYF
TGCAGTGCTAGACGGGGGCTGTACGAGCAGTACTTC